The rows below give T cell receptor beta chains drawn from one sample of a study of T-cell memory formation after mild COVID-19. Each CDR3 protein gets one entry after TCRdb re-called the 5' RACE reads with MiXCR. The sample records 150,000 to 200,000 distinct CDR3 sequences, roughly 11% being singletons. The specimen was PBMCs or a T cell subset sorted from them (not recorded which). The source of these receptors is a man between 18 and 29 years old who had mild COVID-19 (a few samples of this study predate the infection). Cell type and time point are not known. Both conserved end residues are part of each CDR3. Each record gives: V gene, clone size, D gene, CDR3 length, J gene, CDR3 DNA, CDR3 protein. A D gene is named only where the DNA matches it firmly. Part of the rows lack a size; the others show once, few, many or a class for expanded clones.

TRBV20-1	few	NA	11	TRBJ1-2	TGCAGTGCAAACCAGGGAGATGGCTACACCTTC	CSANQGDGYTF
TRBV5-1	NA	TRBD1	17	TRBJ2-2	TGCGCCAGCAGCCGCCCGCCGGGACAGGGAGGTACCGGGGAGCTGTTTTTT	CASSRPPGQGGTGELFF
TRBV6-1	NA	NA	11	TRBJ1-1	TGTGCCAGCAGTGAAGCGCTTCTTGGTTTCTTT	CASSEALLGFF
TRBV10-3	many	NA	13	TRBJ1-1	TGTGCCATCACACAACAGGAGGGCACTGAAGCTTTCTTT	CAITQQEGTEAFF
TRBV20-1	many	TRBD2	15	TRBJ2-1	TGCAGTGCTAGTGTAGCGGGGGGCTACTACAATGAGCAGTTCTTC	CSASVAGGYYNEQFF
TRBV7-2	NA	NA	15	TRBJ2-1	TGTGCCAGCAGCTTAGAGGGATTAACCCGAAGGGGGCAGTTCTTC	CASSLEGLTRRGQFF
TRBV11-2	NA	TRBD2	15	TRBJ2-7	TGTGCCAGCAAGAGACTAGCGGGGGGGCGCTACGAGCAGTACTTC	CASKRLAGGRYEQYF
TRBV20-1	NA	NA	13	TRBJ1-2	TGCAGTGCTAGAGATGGAGGGTTCCGGGGCTACACCTTC	CSARDGGFRGYTF
TRBV4-1	few	NA	15	TRBJ2-4	TGCGCCAGCAGCCAACCGCGACAAGCCAAAAACATTCAGTACTTC	CASSQPRQAKNIQYF
TRBV20-1	many	NA	14	TRBJ1-1	TGCAGTCCCCTAAGTGGGGTAATGAACACTGAAGCTTTCTTT	CSPLSGVMNTEAFF
TRBV7-9	NA	NA	16	TRBJ2-2	TGTGCCAGCAGCCTCCGAGGGCGGCCGAACACCGGGGAGCTGTTTTTT	CASSLRGRPNTGELFF
TRBV6-5	NA	NA	14	TRBJ2-2	TGTGCCAGCAGTGGACACTCGAACACCGGGGAGCTGTTTTTT	CASSGHSNTGELFF
TRBV23-1	NA	NA	14	TRBJ2-3	TGCGCCAGCAGTGGTACAGCTATCACAGATACGCAGTATTTT	CASSGTAITDTQYF
TRBV5-4	NA	TRBD1	13	TRBJ1-1	TGTGCCAGCAGGGCCGACAGGGCATCTGAAGCTTTCTTT	CASRADRASEAFF
TRBV29-1	NA	NA	13	TRBJ1-2	TGCAGCGTCGATAGGTTGATCACCTATGGCTACACCTTC	CSVDRLITYGYTF
TRBV7-2	few	TRBD1	17	TRBJ1-6	TGTGCCAGCAGCCGAGGGACAGTAAGCTCCTATAATTCACCCCTCCACTTT	CASSRGTVSSYNSPLHF
TRBV3-1	NA	TRBD2	20	TRBJ2-2	TGTGCCAGCAGCCAGACCCTTAGGAGCGGGGGGGCTCCGAGCACCGGGGAGCTGTTTTTT	CASSQTLRSGGAPSTGELFF
TRBV5-5	few	NA	15	TRBJ1-6	TGTGCCAGCAGCTTGGAGCCTAAAGGTGGTTCACCCCTCCACTTT	CASSLEPKGGSPLHF
TRBV20-1	few	NA	13	TRBJ1-4	TGCAGTGCTAGTGGGGTTCCCCCGAATAAACTGTTTTTT	CSASGVPPNKLFF
TRBV12-3/TRBV12-4	few	NA	16	TRBJ2-5	TGTGCCAGTATTCGAAGGGCCGGGGGGCTCGTGGAGACCCAGTACTTC	CASIRRAGGLVETQYF
TRBV4-2	many	TRBD2	15	TRBJ2-7	TGTGCCAGCAGCCAAGTTGCGGGGGTCTCCTACGAGCAGTACTTC	CASSQVAGVSYEQYF
TRBV7-9	NA	TRBD2	15	TRBJ2-3	TGTGCCAGCATCTTACTAGCGGGGGTTTCAGATACGCAGTATTTT	CASILLAGVSDTQYF
TRBV7-2	few	TRBD1	15	TRBJ1-2	TGTGCCAGCAGTCTCGGACAGGGTGACATTTATGGCTACACCTTC	CASSLGQGDIYGYTF
TRBV2	NA	TRBD1	15	TRBJ1-5	TGTGCCAGCAGTCCGGGACAGCGGAGCAATCAGCCCCAGCATTTT	CASSPGQRSNQPQHF
TRBV14	NA	TRBD1	13	TRBJ1-6	TGTGCCAGCAGCCCCCGGACAGGGGGCACCCTCCACTTT	CASSPRTGGTLHF
TRBV12-3/TRBV12-4	many	NA	18	TRBJ2-6	TGTGCCAGCAGTTTGTCGTTTTCTACGGGATCTGGGGCCAACGTCCTGACTTTC	CASSLSFSTGSGANVLTF
TRBV12-3/TRBV12-4	few	TRBD1	15	TRBJ1-5	TGTGCCAGCAGGGCCCAGGGGGCGGGCGGGCAGCCCCAGCATTTT	CASRAQGAGGQPQHF
TRBV20-1	few	NA	14	TRBJ2-3	TGCAGTGCAGCAGGACTACCTCGCACAGATACGCAGTATTTT	CSAAGLPRTDTQYF
TRBV6-5	many	TRBD1	14	TRBJ1-2	TGTGCCAGCAGTTGGCAGGGGGCGGACTATGGCTACACCTTC	CASSWQGADYGYTF
TRBV10-3	many	TRBD1	15	TRBJ1-2	TGTGCCATCGAGCCGGACAGGGGGATTAACTATGGCTACACCTTC	CAIEPDRGINYGYTF
TRBV12-3/TRBV12-4	NA	NA	17	TRBJ2-3	TGTGCCAGCAGTCTTCTTATCACTAGCCGTCGCACAGATACGCAGTATTTT	CASSLLITSRRTDTQYF
TRBV2	NA	NA	17	TRBJ2-7	TGTGCCAGCAGTGAGCCGGCGTCAATGACAGACTCCTACGAGCAGTACTTC	CASSEPASMTDSYEQYF
TRBV5-1	many	NA	17	TRBJ2-1	TGCGCCAGCAGCTTGGCCTCGTTATTACAGGGCAGGAATGAGCAGTTCTTC	CASSLASLLQGRNEQFF
TRBV7-2	few	TRBD1	16	TRBJ1-2	TGTGCCAGCAGCTGGGCCGGGACAGGGTTGGTCTATGGCTACACCTTC	CASSWAGTGLVYGYTF
TRBV30	NA	NA	14	TRBJ1-4	TGTGCCTGGAGTGCCCCGGGATTTAATGAAAAACTGTTTTTT	CAWSAPGFNEKLFF
TRBV7-2	few	NA	17	TRBJ2-3	TGTGCCAGCAGCTTACGATCAGGACGGGGGTACACAGATACGCAGTATTTT	CASSLRSGRGYTDTQYF
TRBV2	few	TRBD2	16	TRBJ2-3	TGTGCCAGCAGTCCTTTGAGCGGGGGAATCACAGATACGCAGTATTTT	CASSPLSGGITDTQYF
TRBV2	many	NA	15	TRBJ2-3	TGTGCCAGTGCAATGGCCAGACACAACACAGATACGCAGTATTTT	CASAMARHNTDTQYF
TRBV5-6	few	NA	15	TRBJ2-5	TGTGCCAGCAGCTTGTCGGGATCCGCACAAGAGACCCAGTACTTC	CASSLSGSAQETQYF
TRBV6-5	many	NA	16	TRBJ2-1	TGTGCCAGCAGTTACTCAATTAAACCTTCCTACAATGAGCAGTTCTTC	CASSYSIKPSYNEQFF
TRBV5-4	NA	TRBD1	14	TRBJ1-5	TGTGCCAGCAGCCAAGGGGGCGCGGGTCAGCCCCAGCATTTT	CASSQGGAGQPQHF
TRBV12-3/TRBV12-4	few	NA	13	TRBJ2-3	TGTGCCAGCGCCAAGGGAGCTGCAGATACGCAGTATTTT	CASAKGAADTQYF
TRBV30	few	NA	12	TRBJ2-7	TGTGCCTGGAGTGGTCCAAGGGGCGAGCAGTACTTC	CAWSGPRGEQYF
TRBV12-3/TRBV12-4	NA	NA	13	TRBJ1-4	TGTGCCAGCAGTCGGGTATTGCGGGAAAAACTGTTTTTT	CASSRVLREKLFF
TRBV18	few	NA	15	TRBJ1-6	TGTGCCAGCTCGCAGGGTTTCTCCGGTGGTTCACCCCTCCACTTT	CASSQGFSGGSPLHF
TRBV24-1	NA	NA	13	TRBJ1-2	TGTGCCACCAGTGACCGGACGGGCTATGGCTACACCTTC	CATSDRTGYGYTF
TRBV4-3	NA	TRBD1	15	TRBJ2-7	TGCGCCAGCAGCCCAGCCGGGACAGGGTTGGCGGAGCAGTACTTC	CASSPAGTGLAEQYF
TRBV20-1	few	TRBD2	20	TRBJ2-6	TGCAGTGCGCCGGGACTAGCGGGGGGCCGGATTTCTTACGGGGCCAACGTCCTGACTTTC	CSAPGLAGGRISYGANVLTF
TRBV9	NA	NA	16	TRBJ1-4	TGTGCCAGCAGCGTAGGCGTCATTGAAAGGGGTGAAAAACTGTTTTTT	CASSVGVIERGEKLFF
TRBV11-1	few	NA	16	TRBJ1-4	TGTGCCAGCAGCCCGTGGGATCCGGCAGAAAATGAAAAACTGTTTTTT	CASSPWDPAENEKLFF
TRBV5-1	NA	TRBD2	17	TRBJ2-5	TGCGCCAGCAGCCCTGGTGGGTCTAGCGGGGCCCAAGAGACCCAGTACTTC	CASSPGGSSGAQETQYF
TRBV5-1	few	NA	15	TRBJ2-3	TGCGCCAGCAGCCTTTCCAAGGGGGGCACAGATACGCAGTATTTT	CASSLSKGGTDTQYF
TRBV20-1	NA	NA	12	TRBJ1-5	TGCAGTGCTATGGGGGCAGCTCAGCCCCAGCATTTT	CSAMGAAQPQHF